This entry lists 2 T cell receptor beta chains sequenced from one sample in a study of regulatory T cells in long-lasting Graves disease. Time point of the sample: newly diagnosed GD, antithyroid drugs for less than 3 months. Extracted RNA from PBMCs served as the source of the TCR library. CDR3 regions were amplified by Arm-PCR using iRepertoire HTBI primers to build TCR beta libraries. From the multiplex PCR reads, TCRdb called clonotypes with MiXCR, one entry per CDR3 protein. The sample lists around 240,000 distinct CDR3 sequences; 18% were seen once. These same data were also listed under a study on T cells in Graves' hyperthyroidism and ophthalmopathy.

Material: peripheral blood mononuclear cells (PBMCs), obtained at new diagnosis, from a patient treated with antithyroid drugs. These receptors were collected from a woman aged 25 to 39 with Graves disease.

This clonotype was detected ten times or more. The CDR3 region has the DNA TGTGCCAGCAGTTTAGCGCTAAAGGGTCAGGGCCGCAATCAGCCCCAGCATTTT. This gives the protein CASSLALKGQGRNQPQHF. The chain couples TRBV12-3 or TRBV12-4 to TRBJ1-5; D possibly corresponds to TRBD1 (5 bases). The CDR3 length is 18 residues. Trimming pared 0 bases from V and 2 bases from J, leaving 17 bases between.

This clonotype was recorded once. The chain links TRBV6-2 or TRBV6-3 to TRBJ2-6, with 7 bases lining up with TRBD2. The CDR3 loop spans 15 amino acids. Unmatched junction bases numbered 4, after V lost 6 bases and J lost 2 bases. Germline-derived CDR1 and CDR2 are MNHEY and SVGEGT. The chain's CDR3 is CASSTTSAGANVLTF. CDR3 nucleotide sequence: TGTGCCAGCAGCACCACTAGCGCTGGGGCCAACGTCCTGACTTTC.